This entry lists 10 T cell receptor beta chains sequenced from one sample in a study of cytotoxic CD8 clonotypes in ibrutinib-treated CLL. Clones were read by immunoSEQ multiplex PCR, and TCRdb kept only the in-frame ones, dropping some. This table has fewer than 300,000 clones, about 72% appearing once. The sample here was PBMCs, taken at disease progression, from a patient treated with ibrutinib. These receptors originate from a human donor with chronic lymphocytic leukemia.

This clone appeared a single time. The CDR3, as DNA: TGTGCCAGCAGTGGGTCAGCTAACTATGGCTACACCTTC. Translated: CASSGSANYGYTF. This chain joins TRBV27 and TRBJ1-2; D unclear. Trimming removed 5 bases from V and 0 bases from J, with 7 bases in between. CDR1 and CDR2 from the germline V gene are MNHEY and SMNVEV (reference sequence). The CDR3 has 13 residues.

In its sample, this clone was seen a few times. The rearrangement links TRBV2 to TRBJ2-7; 12 bases are a match to TRBD1. V shed 8 bases, J shed 0 bases, and the junction held 20 bases outside the gene matches. The length of the CDR3 is 20 residues. The germline gives CDR1 SNHLY, CDR2 FYNNEI. CDR3 in DNA: TGTGCCAGCGAAATAAAAGCCCGGGACAGGGGGCTTCCCAGCTCCTACGAGCAGTACTTC. Translated: CASEIKARDRGLPSSYEQYF.

The J gene is TRBJ1-2, the V gene TRBV5-1; weak D call: TRBD1 (5 bases). Deletions cut 4 bases from V and 0 bases from J, with 10 bases between. The CDR3 is 14 amino acids. Germline CDR1 is SGHRS and CDR2 is YFSETQ. The CDR3 coding sequence is TGCGCCAGCAGCATCGACAGCCCTAACTATGGCTACACCTTC. It translates to CASSIDSPNYGYTF.

The chain employs TRBV7-9 and TRBJ2-1; D is ambiguous. Per the germline V gene, CDR1 is SEHNR and CDR2 is FQNEAQ (reference sequence). CDR3 length: 11 residues. Trimming took off 4 bases at V and 8 bases at J, with 6 bases between the two ends. This chain's CDR3 is CASSSTDEQFF. CDR3 bases: TGTGCCAGCAGCTCCACGGATGAGCAGTTCTTC.

The V gene is TRBV25-1, the J gene TRBJ2-4; TRBD1 matches at 7 bases. Per the germline V gene, CDR1 is MGHDK and CDR2 is SYGVNS. The CDR3 extends over 18 amino acids. With V trimmed by 2 bases and J by 0 bases, 10 bases remained unmatched. The DNA of the CDR3 is TGTGCCAGCAGTGAACGAGGGGGCCTTCCTCTAGCCAAAAACATTCAGTACTTC. It is translated as CASSERGGLPLAKNIQYF.

This clone came up many times. The chain joins TRBV10-3 to TRBJ2-7; D assignment may be TRBD1 or TRBD2 (6 bases each). The ends were cut back, 4 bases at V and 0 bases at J, with 10 bases in the middle. The CDR3 is 14 residues long. Germline V gene sequence: CDR1 ENHRY, CDR2 SYGVKD. Here the CDR3 DNA reads TGTGCCATCAGTGGAGGGGGGCGCTCCTACGAGCAGTACTTC. Translated, it gives CAISGGGRSYEQYF.

This clone was found once. This rearrangement joins TRBV27 to TRBJ1-4; TRBD1 aligns across 11 bases. The CDR3 sequence is 15 residues long. Trimming cost V 5 bases and J 8 bases; bases outside gene matches: 7. Germline CDR1 reads MNHEY; CDR2 reads SMNVEV (reference sequence). The CDR3 reads CASSPRTGGAEKLFF. As DNA, the CDR3 is TGTGCCAGCAGTCCCAGGACAGGGGGCGCGGAAAAACTGTTTTTT.

The chain couples TRBV28 to TRBJ1-4; D is uncertain. CDR1 is MDHEN, CDR2 SYDVKM, per germline. The CDR3 length is 15 residues. Trimming removed 3 bases at V and 0 bases at J, with 8 bases between. The CDR3 protein is CASSFMETTNEKLFF. For the CDR3, the DNA is TGTGCCAGCAGTTTTATGGAGACAACTAATGAAAAACTGTTTTTT.

V gene TRBV7-3 combines with J gene TRBJ1-2; tentatively, D is TRBD1 (5 bases). The CDR3 loop spans 15 amino acids. CDR1 is SGHTA, CDR2 FQGTGA, per germline. Deletions cut 5 bases from V and 3 bases from J, with 16 bases between. The CDR3 DNA reads TGTGCCAGCAGCCTGTGGGCAGGGAGGGACTATGGCTACACCTTC. It codes for CASSLWAGRDYGYTF. Based on the CDR3 plus reference TRBV7-3 and TRBJ1-2, the full variable domain is GAGVSQTPSNKVTEKGKYVELRCDPISGHTALYWYRQSLGQGPEFLIYFQGTGAADDSGLPNDRFFAVRPEGSVSTLKIQRTERGDSAVYLCASSLWAGRDYGYTFGSGTRLTVV.

In this sample, this clone turned up once. The rearrangement uses TRBV29-1 and TRBJ2-7; D tentatively reads TRBD1 or TRBD2 (5 bases each). The CDR3 covers 14 residues. The V end was cut by 0 bases, the J end by 2 bases, with 11 bases between. Germline V gene lookup returns CDR1 SQVTM and CDR2 ANQGSEA. CDR3 sequence: CSVEDSGLPYEQYF. CDR3 in DNA: TGCAGCGTTGAAGATTCGGGGCTTCCCTACGAGCAGTACTTC.